The clone carrying this TCR beta chain appeared many times. Its cognate antigen is unknown. The sample's time point: sample taken at primary tumor resection. Untreated early-stage non-small cell lung cancer patients, fewer than 85 in total, were the donors. Sequencing of whole RNA from tumor, nontumor lung or frozen PBMC involved no sorting. The CDR3 runs to 15 residues. Germline V gene lookup returns CDR1 SEHNR and CDR2 FQNEAQ (reference sequence). With V trimmed by 1 base and J by 5 bases, 7 bases remained unmatched. The data derive from a study of spatial heterogeneity in lung cancer. Broader study findings: Intratumoral expanded alpha and beta TCR counts were found to track tumor mutation counts. When ubiquitous and regional expanded TCRs were counted, their numbers tracked ubiquitous and regional nonsynonymous mutations, respectively.

Every molecule of TCR cDNA had its own unique molecular identifier. MiXCR, run by TCRdb on the 5' RACE reads, gives a single entry per CDR3 protein. The sample holds 14,000 or so distinct CDR3 sequences, about 4.8% seen once. This rearrangement joins TRBV7-9 to TRBJ1-1, with 7 bases that match TRBD1. Sequenced here: lung tumor tissue, sampled at surgery. This receptor was identified in a female donor with early-stage non-small cell lung cancer. CDR3 loop: CASSLERRGKTEAFF. As DNA, the CDR3 is TGTGCCAGCAGCTTAGAGCGCAGGGGGAAGACTGAAGCTTTCTTT.